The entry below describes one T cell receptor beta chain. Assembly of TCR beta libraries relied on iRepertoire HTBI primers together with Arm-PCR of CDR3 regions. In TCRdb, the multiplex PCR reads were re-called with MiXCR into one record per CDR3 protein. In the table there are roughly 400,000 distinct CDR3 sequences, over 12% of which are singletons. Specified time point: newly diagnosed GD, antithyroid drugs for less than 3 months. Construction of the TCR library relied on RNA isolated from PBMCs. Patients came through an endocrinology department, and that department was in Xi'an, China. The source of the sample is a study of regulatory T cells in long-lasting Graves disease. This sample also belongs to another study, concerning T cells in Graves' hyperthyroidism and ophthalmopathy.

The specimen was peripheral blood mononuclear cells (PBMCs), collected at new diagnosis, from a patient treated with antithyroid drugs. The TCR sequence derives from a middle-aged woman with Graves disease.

The CDR3 region is CASSGRESTDTQYF. CDR3 sequence (DNA): TGTGCCAGCAGCGGGAGGGAAAGCACAGATACGCAGTATTTT. The chain employs TRBV9 and TRBJ2-3; D may be TRBD2 (6 bases). The CDR3 is 14 amino acids. Trimming pared 3 bases from V and 0 bases from J, leaving 8 bases between. Germline V CDR1 and CDR2: SGDLS, YYNGEE.